A selection of T cell receptor beta chains follows, all from one sample in a study of blood T cell repertoires in COVID-19. Some clones are missing from TCRdb's copy, which holds only in-frame ones; the method was immunoSEQ multiplex PCR. Among over 120,000 clones listed, approximately 87% were seen once. Material: peripheral blood. The receptors originated from a man aged 45-65 years who had recovered from COVID-19. Each CDR3 is given with its conserved first and last residue. Each record gives: clone size, V gene, D gene, J gene, CDR3 length, CDR3 protein, CDR3 DNA. A D gene is named only where the DNA matches it firmly. Size tells how often a clone was seen (once, few, many) or the class of an expanded clone, and some rows leave it out.

clone_size: .
v_call: TRBV28
d_call: .
j_call: TRBJ2-4
cdr3_length: 12
cdr3_aa: CASSPARNIQYF
cdr3_nt: TGTGCCAGCAGCCCCGCTAGAAACATTCAGTACTTC

clone_size: few
v_call: TRBV7-9
d_call: .
j_call: TRBJ1-1
cdr3_length: 12
cdr3_aa: CASSPGGGEAFF
cdr3_nt: TGTGCCAGCAGCCCTGGTGGAGGTGAAGCTTTCTTT

clone_size: .
v_call: TRBV5-1
d_call: TRBD2
j_call: TRBJ2-1
cdr3_length: 17
cdr3_aa: CASSPSLAGGIYNEQFF
cdr3_nt: TGCGCCAGCAGCCCTAGTTTAGCGGGGGGCATCTACAATGAGCAGTTCTTC

clone_size: .
v_call: TRBV5-5
d_call: .
j_call: TRBJ2-2
cdr3_length: 16
cdr3_aa: CASSLYYRGGTGELFF
cdr3_nt: TGTGCCAGCAGCTTGTACTACAGGGGAGGAACCGGGGAGCTGTTTTTT

clone_size: .
v_call: TRBV6-2/TRBV6-3
d_call: .
j_call: TRBJ1-1
cdr3_length: 15
cdr3_aa: CASSYSREETVEAFF
cdr3_nt: TGTGCCAGCAGTTACTCGAGGGAGGAGACAGTTGAAGCTTTCTTT

clone_size: .
v_call: TRBV7-2
d_call: .
j_call: TRBJ2-1
cdr3_length: 16
cdr3_aa: CASIPPRGGARSEQFF
cdr3_nt: TGTGCCAGCATCCCTCCAAGGGGGGGGGCCAGGAGTGAGCAGTTCTTC

clone_size: .
v_call: TRBV20-1
d_call: TRBD2
j_call: TRBJ2-1
cdr3_length: 16
cdr3_aa: CSASLAAGGPYNEQFF
cdr3_nt: TGCAGTGCTAGTCTCGCAGCGGGGGGCCCCTACAATGAGCAGTTCTTC

clone_size: .
v_call: TRBV10-3
d_call: TRBD2
j_call: TRBJ2-1
cdr3_length: 19
cdr3_aa: CAISDGGGSGGAGRNEQFF
cdr3_nt: TGTGCCATCAGTGATGGGGGCGGAAGCGGGGGGGCCGGCCGCAATGAGCAGTTCTTC

clone_size: .
v_call: TRBV18
d_call: TRBD1
j_call: TRBJ2-1
cdr3_length: 17
cdr3_aa: CASSPVQGLSSYNEQFF
cdr3_nt: TGTGCCAGCTCACCCGTACAGGGGTTGAGCTCCTACAATGAGCAGTTCTTC

clone_size: .
v_call: TRBV6-5
d_call: TRBD2
j_call: TRBJ2-5
cdr3_length: 13
cdr3_aa: CASRRTSKETQYF
cdr3_nt: TGTGCCAGCAGAAGGACTAGCAAAGAGACCCAGTACTTC

clone_size: .
v_call: TRBV10-3
d_call: .
j_call: TRBJ2-3
cdr3_length: 16
cdr3_aa: CAISELQRTSTDTQYF
cdr3_nt: TGTGCCATCAGTGAGTTGCAGCGTACTAGCACAGATACGCAGTATTTT

clone_size: few
v_call: TRBV15
d_call: .
j_call: TRBJ2-3
cdr3_length: 14
cdr3_aa: CATSLDRSTDTQYF
cdr3_nt: TGTGCCACCAGCCTAGACAGGAGCACAGATACGCAGTATTTT

clone_size: few
v_call: TRBV6-5
d_call: TRBD2
j_call: TRBJ2-2
cdr3_length: 15
cdr3_aa: CASNSGGAVTGELFF
cdr3_nt: TGTGCCAGCAACTCGGGGGGGGCCGTCACCGGGGAGCTGTTTTTT

clone_size: .
v_call: TRBV25-1
d_call: TRBD1
j_call: TRBJ1-2
cdr3_length: 16
cdr3_aa: CASSITGTGGDYGYTF
cdr3_nt: TGTGCCAGCAGTATAACCGGGACAGGGGGCGACTATGGCTACACCTTC

clone_size: .
v_call: TRBV7-9
d_call: TRBD1
j_call: TRBJ1-2
cdr3_length: 13
cdr3_aa: CASSTGQVSGYTF
cdr3_nt: TGTGCCAGCAGCACGGGACAGGTGTCTGGCTACACCTTC

clone_size: .
v_call: TRBV30
d_call: .
j_call: TRBJ1-1
cdr3_length: 13
cdr3_aa: CAWAQTMNTEAFF
cdr3_nt: TGTGCCTGGGCACAAACCATGAACACTGAAGCTTTCTTT

clone_size: .
v_call: TRBV10-3
d_call: .
j_call: TRBJ1-2
cdr3_length: 13
cdr3_aa: CATPSDSNYGYTF
cdr3_nt: TGTGCCACCCCCTCGGACAGTAACTATGGCTACACCTTC

clone_size: once
v_call: TRBV6-2/TRBV6-3
d_call: .
j_call: TRBJ2-3
cdr3_length: 13
cdr3_aa: CASSYGSPDTQYF
cdr3_nt: TGTGCCAGCAGTTACGGGAGCCCAGATACGCAGTATTTT

clone_size: .
v_call: TRBV6-6
d_call: TRBD1
j_call: TRBJ1-2
cdr3_length: 15
cdr3_aa: CASNRGVTGDYGYTF
cdr3_nt: TGTGCCAGCAACCGCGGGGTGACAGGGGACTATGGCTACACCTTC

clone_size: .
v_call: TRBV4-2
d_call: .
j_call: TRBJ1-3
cdr3_length: 17
cdr3_aa: CASSQDRSPLSGNTIYF
cdr3_nt: TGTGCCAGCAGCCAGGACAGAAGCCCGCTCTCTGGAAACACCATATATTTT

clone_size: once
v_call: TRBV9
d_call: TRBD2
j_call: TRBJ2-5
cdr3_length: 16
cdr3_aa: CASSPQALAGEETQYF
cdr3_nt: TGTGCCAGCAGCCCCCAGGCTCTAGCGGGGGAAGAGACCCAGTACTTC

clone_size: .
v_call: TRBV14
d_call: .
j_call: TRBJ1-6
cdr3_length: 13
cdr3_aa: CASSRNRASPLHF
cdr3_nt: TGTGCCAGCAGCCGGAACAGGGCTTCACCCCTCCACTTT

clone_size: .
v_call: TRBV5-1
d_call: TRBD2
j_call: TRBJ2-7
cdr3_length: 16
cdr3_aa: CASSLAGGGRSYEQYF
cdr3_nt: TGCGCCAGCAGCTTGGCTGGCGGGGGGCGATCCTACGAGCAGTACTTC

clone_size: once
v_call: TRBV27
d_call: TRBD1
j_call: TRBJ1-2
cdr3_length: 14
cdr3_aa: CASRGTGAPYGYTF
cdr3_nt: TGTGCCAGCAGAGGGACAGGGGCACCTTATGGCTACACCTTC

clone_size: .
v_call: TRBV9
d_call: TRBD1
j_call: TRBJ2-7
cdr3_length: 15
cdr3_aa: CASSVAPTGTYEQYF
cdr3_nt: TGTGCCAGCAGCGTAGCTCCGACAGGGACATACGAGCAGTACTTC

clone_size: once
v_call: TRBV5-6
d_call: .
j_call: TRBJ1-2
cdr3_length: 12
cdr3_aa: CASSSRGPRNTF
cdr3_nt: TGTGCCAGCAGCTCCAGAGGGCCTCGGAACACCTTC

clone_size: .
v_call: TRBV2
d_call: .
j_call: TRBJ1-6
cdr3_length: 16
cdr3_aa: CASSWGRGSYNSPLHF
cdr3_nt: TGTGCCAGCAGCTGGGGCAGGGGTTCCTATAATTCACCCCTCCACTTT

clone_size: .
v_call: TRBV7-9
d_call: TRBD1
j_call: TRBJ2-7
cdr3_length: 15
cdr3_aa: CASSSAGQGAYEQYF
cdr3_nt: TGTGCCAGCAGCTCCGCCGGACAGGGGGCCTACGAGCAGTACTTC

clone_size: .
v_call: TRBV19
d_call: TRBD1
j_call: TRBJ2-5
cdr3_length: 14
cdr3_aa: CASSIEGRGETQYF
cdr3_nt: TGTGCCAGTAGTATAGAAGGCAGGGGGGAGACCCAGTACTTC

clone_size: few
v_call: TRBV7-2
d_call: .
j_call: TRBJ1-2
cdr3_length: 15
cdr3_aa: CASSSYREANYGYTF
cdr3_nt: TGTGCCAGCAGCTCTTACAGAGAAGCTAACTATGGCTACACCTTC

clone_size: once
v_call: TRBV29-1
d_call: .
j_call: TRBJ1-2
cdr3_length: 13
cdr3_aa: CSAPGGGDYGYTF
cdr3_nt: TGCAGCGCCCCGGGGGGCGGTGACTATGGCTACACCTTC

clone_size: .
v_call: TRBV18
d_call: .
j_call: TRBJ1-1
cdr3_length: 13
cdr3_aa: CASPSTGNTEAFF
cdr3_nt: TGTGCCAGCCCATCGACAGGGAACACTGAAGCTTTCTTT

clone_size: .
v_call: TRBV4-1
d_call: TRBD1
j_call: TRBJ1-1
cdr3_length: 15
cdr3_aa: CASSQSLGDRGMAFF
cdr3_nt: TGCGCCAGCAGCCAGTCCCTGGGGGACAGGGGGATGGCTTTCTTT

clone_size: .
v_call: TRBV18
d_call: TRBD1
j_call: TRBJ2-5
cdr3_length: 16
cdr3_aa: CASSPRTGVGQETQYF
cdr3_nt: TGTGCCAGCTCACCTCGGACAGGGGTAGGACAAGAGACCCAGTACTTC

clone_size: once
v_call: TRBV5-1
d_call: .
j_call: TRBJ1-4
cdr3_length: 14
cdr3_aa: CASSLRVSKEKLFF
cdr3_nt: TGCGCCAGCAGCCTCAGGGTTTCAAAAGAAAAACTGTTTTTT

clone_size: .
v_call: TRBV10-3
d_call: TRBD1
j_call: TRBJ2-2
cdr3_length: 16
cdr3_aa: CAITSDRAVTTGELFF
cdr3_nt: TGTGCCATCACTTCGGACAGGGCAGTTACCACCGGGGAGCTGTTTTTT

clone_size: .
v_call: TRBV9
d_call: TRBD1
j_call: TRBJ1-1
cdr3_length: 17
cdr3_aa: CASSPDAGQGTNTEAFF
cdr3_nt: TGTGCCAGCAGCCCAGACGCGGGACAGGGAACGAACACTGAAGCTTTCTTT

clone_size: .
v_call: TRBV5-1
d_call: TRBD2
j_call: TRBJ2-1
cdr3_length: 17
cdr3_aa: CASSFGTSGGPLHEQFF
cdr3_nt: TGCGCCAGCAGCTTCGGGACTAGCGGGGGCCCCCTACATGAGCAGTTCTTC

clone_size: few
v_call: TRBV4-3
d_call: TRBD1
j_call: TRBJ1-2
cdr3_length: 17
cdr3_aa: CASSQDRQGVWVDGYTF
cdr3_nt: TGCGCCAGCAGCCAAGATCGTCAGGGGGTATGGGTCGATGGCTACACCTTC

clone_size: once
v_call: TRBV5-1
d_call: .
j_call: TRBJ1-1
cdr3_length: 17
cdr3_aa: CASSLGRLNDPEAEAFF
cdr3_nt: TGCGCCAGCAGCTTGGGGAGGTTAAACGACCCGGAGGCTGAAGCTTTCTTT

clone_size: .
v_call: TRBV12-5
d_call: .
j_call: TRBJ2-2
cdr3_length: 13
cdr3_aa: CASGLAVTGELFF
cdr3_nt: TGTGCTAGTGGTTTGGCCGTCACCGGGGAGCTGTTTTTT

clone_size: .
v_call: TRBV15
d_call: TRBD1
j_call: TRBJ1-4
cdr3_length: 16
cdr3_aa: CATSRDLDRASEKLFF
cdr3_nt: TGTGCCACCAGCAGAGATTTGGACAGGGCTAGCGAAAAACTGTTTTTT

clone_size: .
v_call: TRBV7-3
d_call: TRBD2
j_call: TRBJ2-2
cdr3_length: 16
cdr3_aa: CASRWTSGTNTGELFF
cdr3_nt: TGTGCCAGCAGGTGGACTAGCGGGACGAACACCGGGGAGCTGTTTTTT

clone_size: .
v_call: TRBV7-9
d_call: TRBD1
j_call: TRBJ1-2
cdr3_length: 14
cdr3_aa: CAIHTTQGLTGYTF
cdr3_nt: TGTGCCATCCATACTACACAGGGGTTGACCGGCTACACCTTC

clone_size: .
v_call: TRBV9
d_call: TRBD1
j_call: TRBJ1-4
cdr3_length: 15
cdr3_aa: CASSVAGTGLEKLFF
cdr3_nt: TGTGCCAGCAGCGTAGCCGGGACAGGGTTGGAAAAACTGTTTTTT

clone_size: .
v_call: TRBV12-3/TRBV12-4
d_call: .
j_call: TRBJ1-2
cdr3_length: 12
cdr3_aa: CASSPGGYGYTF
cdr3_nt: TGTGCCAGCAGTCCCGGCGGCTATGGCTACACCTTC

clone_size: .
v_call: TRBV19
d_call: .
j_call: TRBJ2-3
cdr3_length: 16
cdr3_aa: CASTQGSGYSTDTQYF
cdr3_nt: TGTGCCAGTACCCAGGGAAGCGGGTACAGCACAGATACGCAGTATTTT

clone_size: .
v_call: TRBV5-4
d_call: .
j_call: TRBJ2-5
cdr3_length: 14
cdr3_aa: CASSLAGSRETQYF
cdr3_nt: TGTGCCAGCAGCTTGGCCGGGTCGCGGGAGACCCAGTACTTC

clone_size: .
v_call: TRBV27
d_call: .
j_call: TRBJ2-5
cdr3_length: 13
cdr3_aa: CASSPEGVETQYF
cdr3_nt: TGTGCCAGCAGCCCAGAGGGTGTAGAGACCCAGTACTTC

clone_size: .
v_call: TRBV6-5
d_call: TRBD1
j_call: TRBJ1-1
cdr3_length: 14
cdr3_aa: CASTRTGGGTEAFF
cdr3_nt: TGTGCCAGCACCCGGACAGGGGGCGGTACTGAAGCTTTCTTT

clone_size: .
v_call: TRBV9
d_call: .
j_call: TRBJ2-7
cdr3_length: 14
cdr3_aa: CASSVDNGHYEQYF
cdr3_nt: TGTGCCAGCAGCGTAGATAACGGACACTACGAGCAGTACTTC

clone_size: .
v_call: TRBV9
d_call: .
j_call: TRBJ2-5
cdr3_length: 16
cdr3_aa: CASSVAGGGIPETQYF
cdr3_nt: TGTGCCAGCAGCGTAGCGGGAGGGGGCATCCCAGAGACCCAGTACTTC